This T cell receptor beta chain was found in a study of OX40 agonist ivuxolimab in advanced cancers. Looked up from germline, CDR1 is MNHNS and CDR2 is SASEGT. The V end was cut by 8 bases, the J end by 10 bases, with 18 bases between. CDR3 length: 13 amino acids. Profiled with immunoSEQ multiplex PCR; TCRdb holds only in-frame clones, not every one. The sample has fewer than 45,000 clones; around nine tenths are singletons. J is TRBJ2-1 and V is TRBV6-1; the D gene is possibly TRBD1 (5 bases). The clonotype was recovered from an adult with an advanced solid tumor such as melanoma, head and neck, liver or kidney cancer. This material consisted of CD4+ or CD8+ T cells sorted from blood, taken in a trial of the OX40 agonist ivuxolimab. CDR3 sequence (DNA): TGTGCCAGCGTTGTTCAGGGCGGTCGGGAGCAGTTCTTC. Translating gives CASVVQGGREQFF.